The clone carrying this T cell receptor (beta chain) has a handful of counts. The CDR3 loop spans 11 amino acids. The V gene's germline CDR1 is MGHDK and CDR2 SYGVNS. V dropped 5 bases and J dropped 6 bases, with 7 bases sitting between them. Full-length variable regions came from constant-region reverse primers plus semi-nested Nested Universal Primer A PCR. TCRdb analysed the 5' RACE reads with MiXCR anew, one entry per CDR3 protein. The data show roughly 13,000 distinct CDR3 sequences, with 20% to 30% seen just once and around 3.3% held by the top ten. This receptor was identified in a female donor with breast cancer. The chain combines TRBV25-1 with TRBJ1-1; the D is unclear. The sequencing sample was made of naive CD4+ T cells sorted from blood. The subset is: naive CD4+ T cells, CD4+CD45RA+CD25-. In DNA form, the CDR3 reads TGTGCCAGCAGTAAGGGAGCTGAAGCTTTCTTT. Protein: CASSKGAEAFF. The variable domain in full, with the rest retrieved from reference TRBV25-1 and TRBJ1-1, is EADIYQTPRYLVIGTGKKITLECSQTMGHDKMYWYQQDPGMELHLIHYSYGVNSTEKGDLSSESTVSRIRTEHFPLTLESARPSHTSQYLCASSKGAEAFFGQGTRLTVV.